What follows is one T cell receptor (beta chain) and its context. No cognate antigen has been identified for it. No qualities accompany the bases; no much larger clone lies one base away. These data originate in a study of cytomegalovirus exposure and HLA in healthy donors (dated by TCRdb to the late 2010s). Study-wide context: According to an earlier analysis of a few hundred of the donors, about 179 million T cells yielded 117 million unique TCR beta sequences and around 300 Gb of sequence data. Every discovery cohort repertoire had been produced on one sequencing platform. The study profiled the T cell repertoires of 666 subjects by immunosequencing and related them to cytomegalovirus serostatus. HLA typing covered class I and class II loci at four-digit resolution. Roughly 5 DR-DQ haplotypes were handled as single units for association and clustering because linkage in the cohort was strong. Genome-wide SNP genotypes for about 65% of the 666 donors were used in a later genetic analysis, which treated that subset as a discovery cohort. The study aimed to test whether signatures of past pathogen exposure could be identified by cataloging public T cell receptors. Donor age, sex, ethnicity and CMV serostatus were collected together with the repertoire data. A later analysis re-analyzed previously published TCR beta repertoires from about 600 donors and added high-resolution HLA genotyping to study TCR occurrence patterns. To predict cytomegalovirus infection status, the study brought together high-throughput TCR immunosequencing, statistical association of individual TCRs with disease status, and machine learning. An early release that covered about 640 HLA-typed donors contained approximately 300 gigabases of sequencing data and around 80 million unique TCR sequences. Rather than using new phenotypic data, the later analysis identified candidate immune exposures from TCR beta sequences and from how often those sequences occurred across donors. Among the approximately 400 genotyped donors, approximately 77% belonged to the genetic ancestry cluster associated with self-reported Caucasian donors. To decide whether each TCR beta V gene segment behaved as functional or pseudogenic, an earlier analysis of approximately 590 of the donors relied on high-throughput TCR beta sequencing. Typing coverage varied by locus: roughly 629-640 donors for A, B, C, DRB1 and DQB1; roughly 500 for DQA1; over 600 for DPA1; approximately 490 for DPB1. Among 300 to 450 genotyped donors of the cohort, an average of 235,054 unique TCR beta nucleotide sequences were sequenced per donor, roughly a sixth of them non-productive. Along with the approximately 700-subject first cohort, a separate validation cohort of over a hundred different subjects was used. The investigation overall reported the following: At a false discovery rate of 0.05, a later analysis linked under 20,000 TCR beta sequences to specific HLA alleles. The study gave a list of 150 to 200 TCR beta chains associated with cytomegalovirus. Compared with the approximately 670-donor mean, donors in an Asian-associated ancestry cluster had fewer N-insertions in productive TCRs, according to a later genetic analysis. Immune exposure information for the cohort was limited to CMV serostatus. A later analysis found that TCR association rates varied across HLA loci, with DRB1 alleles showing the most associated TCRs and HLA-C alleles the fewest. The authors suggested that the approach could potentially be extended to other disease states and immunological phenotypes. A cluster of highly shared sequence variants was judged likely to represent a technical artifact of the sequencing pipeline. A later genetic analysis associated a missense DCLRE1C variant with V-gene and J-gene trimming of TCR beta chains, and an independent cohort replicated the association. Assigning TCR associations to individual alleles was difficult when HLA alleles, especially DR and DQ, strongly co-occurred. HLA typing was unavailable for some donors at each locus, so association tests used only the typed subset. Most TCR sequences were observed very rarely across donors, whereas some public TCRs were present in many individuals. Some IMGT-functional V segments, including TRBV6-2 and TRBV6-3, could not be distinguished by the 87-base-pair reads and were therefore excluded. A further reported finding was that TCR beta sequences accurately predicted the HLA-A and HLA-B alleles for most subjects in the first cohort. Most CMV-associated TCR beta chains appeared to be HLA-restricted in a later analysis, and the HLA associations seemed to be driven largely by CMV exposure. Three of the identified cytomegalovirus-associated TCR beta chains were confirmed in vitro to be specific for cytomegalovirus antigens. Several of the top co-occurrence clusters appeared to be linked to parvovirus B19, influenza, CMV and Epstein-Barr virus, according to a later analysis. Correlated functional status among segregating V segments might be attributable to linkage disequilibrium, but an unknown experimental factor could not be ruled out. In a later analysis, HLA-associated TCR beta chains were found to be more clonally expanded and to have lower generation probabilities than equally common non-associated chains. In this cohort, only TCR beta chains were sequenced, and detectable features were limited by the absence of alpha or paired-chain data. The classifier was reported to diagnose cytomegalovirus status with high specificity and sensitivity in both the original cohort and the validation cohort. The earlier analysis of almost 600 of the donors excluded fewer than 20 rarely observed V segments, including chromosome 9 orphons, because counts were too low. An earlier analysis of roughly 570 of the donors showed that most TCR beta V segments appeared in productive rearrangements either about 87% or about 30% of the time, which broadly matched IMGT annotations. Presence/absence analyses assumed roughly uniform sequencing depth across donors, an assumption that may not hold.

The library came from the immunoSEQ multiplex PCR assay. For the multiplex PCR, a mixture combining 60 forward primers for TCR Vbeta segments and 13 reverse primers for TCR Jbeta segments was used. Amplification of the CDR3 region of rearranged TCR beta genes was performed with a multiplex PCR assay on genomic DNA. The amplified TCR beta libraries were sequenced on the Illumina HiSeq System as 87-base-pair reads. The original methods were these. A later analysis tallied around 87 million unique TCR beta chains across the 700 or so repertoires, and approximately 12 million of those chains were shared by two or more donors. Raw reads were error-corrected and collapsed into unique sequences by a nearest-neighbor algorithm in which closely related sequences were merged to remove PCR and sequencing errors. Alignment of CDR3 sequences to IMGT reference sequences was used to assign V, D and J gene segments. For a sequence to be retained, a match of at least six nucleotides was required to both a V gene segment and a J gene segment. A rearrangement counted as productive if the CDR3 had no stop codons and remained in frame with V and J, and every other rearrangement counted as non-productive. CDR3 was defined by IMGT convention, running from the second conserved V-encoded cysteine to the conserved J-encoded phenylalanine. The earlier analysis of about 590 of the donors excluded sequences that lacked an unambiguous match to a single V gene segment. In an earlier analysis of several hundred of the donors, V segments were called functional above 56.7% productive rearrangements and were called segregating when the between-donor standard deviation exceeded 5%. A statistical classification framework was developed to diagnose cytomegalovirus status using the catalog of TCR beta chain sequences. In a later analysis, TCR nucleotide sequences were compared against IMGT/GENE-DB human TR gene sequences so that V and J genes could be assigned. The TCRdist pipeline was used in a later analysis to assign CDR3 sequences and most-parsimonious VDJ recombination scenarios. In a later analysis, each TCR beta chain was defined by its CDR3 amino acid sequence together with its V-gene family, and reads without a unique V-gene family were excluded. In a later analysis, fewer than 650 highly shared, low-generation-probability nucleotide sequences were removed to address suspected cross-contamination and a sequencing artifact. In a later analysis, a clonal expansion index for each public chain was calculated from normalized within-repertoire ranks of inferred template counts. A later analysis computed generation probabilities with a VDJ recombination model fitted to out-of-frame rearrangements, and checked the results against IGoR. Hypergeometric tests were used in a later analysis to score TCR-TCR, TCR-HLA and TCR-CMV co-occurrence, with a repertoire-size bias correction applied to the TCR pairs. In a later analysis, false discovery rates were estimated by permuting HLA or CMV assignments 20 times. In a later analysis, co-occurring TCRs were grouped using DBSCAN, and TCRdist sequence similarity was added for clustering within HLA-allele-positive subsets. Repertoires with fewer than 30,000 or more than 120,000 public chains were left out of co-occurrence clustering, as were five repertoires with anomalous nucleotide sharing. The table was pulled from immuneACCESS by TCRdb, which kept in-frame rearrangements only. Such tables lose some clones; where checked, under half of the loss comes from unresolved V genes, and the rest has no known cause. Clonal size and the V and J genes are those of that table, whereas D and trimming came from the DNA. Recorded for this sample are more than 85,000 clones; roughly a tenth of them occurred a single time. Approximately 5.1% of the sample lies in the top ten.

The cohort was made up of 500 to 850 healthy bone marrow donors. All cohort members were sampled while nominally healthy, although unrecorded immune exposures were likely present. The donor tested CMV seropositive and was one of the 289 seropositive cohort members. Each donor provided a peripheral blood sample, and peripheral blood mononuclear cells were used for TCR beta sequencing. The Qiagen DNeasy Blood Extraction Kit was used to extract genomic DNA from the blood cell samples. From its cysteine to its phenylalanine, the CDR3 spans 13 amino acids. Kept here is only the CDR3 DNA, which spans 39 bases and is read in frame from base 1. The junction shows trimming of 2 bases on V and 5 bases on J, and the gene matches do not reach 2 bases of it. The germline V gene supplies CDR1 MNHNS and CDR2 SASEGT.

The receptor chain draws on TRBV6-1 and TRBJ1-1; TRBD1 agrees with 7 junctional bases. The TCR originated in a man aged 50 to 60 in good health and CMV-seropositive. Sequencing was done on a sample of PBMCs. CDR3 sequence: CASSERGPTEAFF. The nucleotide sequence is TGTGCCAGCAGTGAAAGGGGGCCGACTGAAGCTTTCTTT.